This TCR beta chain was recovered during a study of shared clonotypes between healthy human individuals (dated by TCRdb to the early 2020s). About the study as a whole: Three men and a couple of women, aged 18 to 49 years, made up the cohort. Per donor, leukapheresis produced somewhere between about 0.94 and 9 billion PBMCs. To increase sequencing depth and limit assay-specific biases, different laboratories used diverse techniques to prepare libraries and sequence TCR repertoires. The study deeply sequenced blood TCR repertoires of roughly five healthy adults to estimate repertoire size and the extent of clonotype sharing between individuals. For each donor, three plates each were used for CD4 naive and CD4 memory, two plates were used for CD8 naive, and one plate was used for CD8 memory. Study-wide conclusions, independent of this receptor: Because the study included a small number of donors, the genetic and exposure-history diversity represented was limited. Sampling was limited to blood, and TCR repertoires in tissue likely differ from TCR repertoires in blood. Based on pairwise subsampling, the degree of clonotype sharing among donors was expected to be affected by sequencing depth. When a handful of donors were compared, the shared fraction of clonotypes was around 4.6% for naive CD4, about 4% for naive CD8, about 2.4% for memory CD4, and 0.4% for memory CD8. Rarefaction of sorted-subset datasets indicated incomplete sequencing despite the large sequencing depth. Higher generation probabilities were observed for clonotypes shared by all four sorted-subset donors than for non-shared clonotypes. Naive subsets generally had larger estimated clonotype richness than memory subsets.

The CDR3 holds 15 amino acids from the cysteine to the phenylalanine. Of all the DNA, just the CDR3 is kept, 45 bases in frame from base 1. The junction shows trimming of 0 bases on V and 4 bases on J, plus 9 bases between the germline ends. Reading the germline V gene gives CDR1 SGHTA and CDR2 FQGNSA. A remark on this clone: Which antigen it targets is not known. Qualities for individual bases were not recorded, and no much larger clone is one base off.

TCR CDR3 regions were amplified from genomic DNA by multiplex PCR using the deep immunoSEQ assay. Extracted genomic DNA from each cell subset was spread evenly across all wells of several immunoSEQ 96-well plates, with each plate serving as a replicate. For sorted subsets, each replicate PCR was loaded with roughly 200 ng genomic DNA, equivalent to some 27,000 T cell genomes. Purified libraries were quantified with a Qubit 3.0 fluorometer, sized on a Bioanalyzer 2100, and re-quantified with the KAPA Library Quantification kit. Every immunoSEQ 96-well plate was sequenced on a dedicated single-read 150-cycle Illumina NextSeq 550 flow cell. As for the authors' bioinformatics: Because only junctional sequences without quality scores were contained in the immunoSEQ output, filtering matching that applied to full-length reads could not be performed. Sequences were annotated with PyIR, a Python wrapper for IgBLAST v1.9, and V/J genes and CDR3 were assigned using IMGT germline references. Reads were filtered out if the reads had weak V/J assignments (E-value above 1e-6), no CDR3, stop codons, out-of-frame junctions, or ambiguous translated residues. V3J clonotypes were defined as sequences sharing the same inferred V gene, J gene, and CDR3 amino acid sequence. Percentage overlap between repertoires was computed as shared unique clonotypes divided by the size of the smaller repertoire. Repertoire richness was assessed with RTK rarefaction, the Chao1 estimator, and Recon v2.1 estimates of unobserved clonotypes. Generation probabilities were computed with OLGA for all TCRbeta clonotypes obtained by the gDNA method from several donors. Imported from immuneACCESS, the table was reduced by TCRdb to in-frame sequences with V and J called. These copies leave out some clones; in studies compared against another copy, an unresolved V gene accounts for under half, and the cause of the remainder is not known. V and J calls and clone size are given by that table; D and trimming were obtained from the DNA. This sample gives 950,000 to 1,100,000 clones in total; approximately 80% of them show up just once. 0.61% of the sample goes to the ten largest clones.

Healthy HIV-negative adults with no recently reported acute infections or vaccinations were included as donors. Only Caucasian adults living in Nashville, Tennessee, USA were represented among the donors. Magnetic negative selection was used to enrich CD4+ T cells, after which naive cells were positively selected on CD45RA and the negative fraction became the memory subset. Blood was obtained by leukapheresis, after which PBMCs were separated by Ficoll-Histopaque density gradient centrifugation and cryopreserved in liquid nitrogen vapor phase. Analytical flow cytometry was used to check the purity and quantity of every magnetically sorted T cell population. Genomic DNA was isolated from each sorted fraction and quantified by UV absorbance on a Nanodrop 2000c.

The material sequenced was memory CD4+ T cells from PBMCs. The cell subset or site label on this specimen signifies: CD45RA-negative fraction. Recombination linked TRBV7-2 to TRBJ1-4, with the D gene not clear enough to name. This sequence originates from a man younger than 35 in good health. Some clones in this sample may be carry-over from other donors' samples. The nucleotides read TGTGCCAGCAGCTTAGCAGGCCGGCTTAATGAAAAACTGTTTTTT. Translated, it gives CASSLAGRLNEKLFF.